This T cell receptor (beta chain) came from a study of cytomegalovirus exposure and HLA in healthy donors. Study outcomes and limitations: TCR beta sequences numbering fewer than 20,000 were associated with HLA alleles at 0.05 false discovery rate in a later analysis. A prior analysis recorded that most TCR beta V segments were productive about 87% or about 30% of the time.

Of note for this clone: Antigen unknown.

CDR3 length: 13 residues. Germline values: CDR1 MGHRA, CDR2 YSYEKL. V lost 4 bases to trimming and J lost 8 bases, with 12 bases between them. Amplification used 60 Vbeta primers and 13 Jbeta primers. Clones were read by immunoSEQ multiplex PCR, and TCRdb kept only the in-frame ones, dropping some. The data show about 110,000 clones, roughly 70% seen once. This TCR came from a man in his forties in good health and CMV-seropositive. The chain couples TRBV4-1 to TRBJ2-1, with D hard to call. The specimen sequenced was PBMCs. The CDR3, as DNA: TGCGCCAGCAGCCGAGGCTACGGCGATGAGCAGTTCTTC. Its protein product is CASSRGYGDEQFF.